These 21 T cell receptor beta chains came from one sample sequenced in a study of shared clonotypes between healthy human individuals. Profiled with immunoSEQ multiplex PCR; TCRdb holds only in-frame clones, not every one. This sample has roughly 1,600,000 clones; around 98.5% occur once, and the top ten carry about 0.35%. The source material was naive CD4+ T cells sorted from blood. The subset is: CD45RA+ positively selected. Receptor source: a young man in good health.

The chain links TRBV5-5 to TRBJ1-5; D possibly corresponds to TRBD1 (5 bases). CDR3 size: 12 residues. Trimming stripped 0 bases from V and 11 bases from J, with 9 bases between. The V gene's germline CDR1 is SGHKS and CDR2 YYEKEE (reference sequence). CDR3 DNA sequence: TGTGCCAGCAGCTTGGCCGGGGGGACCCAGCATTTT. Protein sequence: CASSLAGGTQHF.

V gene TRBV2 combines with J gene TRBJ1-1, with TRBD1 matching 7 bases. Germline V gives CDR1 SNHLY, CDR2 FYNNEI. The J segment lost 1 base and the V segment lost 0 bases, leaving 2 bases of the junction unmatched. CDR3 size: 15 residues. In nucleotides, the CDR3 is TGTGCCAGCAGTGAAGCGCAGGGGGGGAACACTGAAGCTTTCTTT. Amino acids: CASSEAQGGNTEAFF. Combining the CDR3 with reference TRBV2 and TRBJ1-1 gives the whole variable domain EPEVTQTPSHQVTQMGQEVILRCVPISNHLYFYWYRQILGQKVEFLVSFYNNEISEKSEIFDDQFSVERPDGSNFTLKIRSTKLEDSAMYFCASSEAQGGNTEAFFGQGTRLTVV.

This sequence joins TRBV19 and TRBJ2-2; D uncertain. This CDR3 contains 13 residues. Germline V CDR1 and CDR2: LNHDA, SQIVND (reference sequence). V was shortened by 5 bases and J by 2 bases, with 6 bases between the two germline ends. CDR3 nucleotide sequence: TGTGCCAGTAGTTCCTTAAACACCGGGGAGCTGTTTTTT. It specifies CASSSLNTGELFF.

The V gene is TRBV29-1, the J gene TRBJ2-7; TRBD1 matches 7 bases. Germline CDR1 is SQVTM and CDR2 is ANQGSEA. V dropped 1 base and J dropped 5; count of bases not matched to a gene: 11. There are 15 residues in the CDR3. The CDR3 DNA is TGCAGCGTTGAAGGACAGGGCGGATCCCTGCACGAGCAGTACTTC. Its protein product is CSVEGQGGSLHEQYF.

The genes are TRBV10-3 and TRBJ2-1; D ambiguous. The CDR3 is 9 residues long. Germline V CDR1 and CDR2: ENHRY, SYGVKD. Trimming pared 9 bases from V and 8 bases from J, leaving 5 bases between. CDR3 sequence: CAIGYEQFF. The CDR3 DNA follows: TGTGCCATTGGGTATGAGCAGTTCTTC.

Note on this clone: Other DNA sequences of this sample code for an identical CDR3. This chain joins TRBV6-5 and TRBJ1-1; D unresolved. V lost 0 bases to trimming and J lost 0 bases, with 8 bases between them. The CDR3 loop spans 15 amino acids. Germline CDR1 and CDR2: MNHEY and SVGAGI. CDR3 in amino acids: CASSYSGLVNTEAFF. DNA for the CDR3: TGTGCCAGCAGTTACTCAGGACTCGTGAACACTGAAGCTTTCTTT.

This chain uses TRBV5-1 with TRBJ2-7; no clear D. Deletions cut 4 bases from V and 3 bases from J, with 11 bases between. Germline values: CDR1 SGHRS, CDR2 YFSETQ. This CDR3 region has 13 residues. CDR3: CASSPGSLYEQYF. In DNA form, the CDR3 reads TGCGCCAGCAGCCCTGGCAGCCTCTACGAGCAGTACTTC. Variable domain in full (rest from reference TRBV5-1 and TRBJ2-7): KAGVTQTPRYLIKTRGQQVTLSCSPISGHRSVSWYQQTPGQGLQFLFEYFSETQRNKGNFPGRFSGRQFSNSRSEMNVSTLELGDSALYLCASSPGSLYEQYFGPGTRLTVT.

The V gene is TRBV14, the J gene TRBJ1-1; no reliable D call. Per germline, CDR1 SGHDN and CDR2 FVKESK. V was trimmed by 4 bases and J by 10 bases, leaving 13 bases between them. The CDR3 is 12 residues long. The DNA of the CDR3 is TGTGCCAGCAGCCCCGGACCGAGGTCAGCTTTCTTT. Protein product: CASSPGPRSAFF.

This chain connects TRBV19 to TRBJ1-2, with TRBD1 identical over 9 bases. Per the germline V gene, CDR1 is LNHDA and CDR2 is SQIVND (reference sequence). The CDR3 covers 15 residues. The V gene end was trimmed by 3 bases and the J gene end by 5 bases; junction bases not matched to a gene: 7. CDR3 loop: CASSIGTGPGYGYTF. CDR3 DNA sequence: TGTGCCAGTAGTATCGGGACAGGGCCAGGGTATGGCTACACCTTC. The complete variable domain, with remaining parts taken from reference TRBV19 and TRBJ1-2, reads DGGITQSPKYLFRKEGQNVTLSCEQNLNHDAMYWYRQDPGQGLRLIYYSQIVNDFQKGDIAEGYSVSREKKESFPLTVTSAQKNPTAFYLCASSIGTGPGYGYTFGSGTRLTVV.

About this clone: Other DNA sequences in this sample translate to the same CDR3. In DNA form, the CDR3 reads TGCGCCAGCAGTGGGGGGTACGAGCAGTACTTC. It encodes CASSGGYEQYF. The rearrangement joins TRBV10-1 to TRBJ2-7; D is perhaps TRBD1 or TRBD2 (5 bases each). Trimming removed 4 bases from V and 4 bases from J, with 5 bases in between. The CDR3 contains 11 residues. Per the germline V gene, CDR1 is WNHNN and CDR2 is SYGVQD (reference sequence).

The gene calls are TRBV12-1 and TRBJ2-7; TRBD1 is the table's D call, not checked against the DNA. TRBV12-1 is a listed pseudogene. There are 16 residues in the CDR3. This CDR3 is CASSFAVWDRGREQYF. CDR3 DNA sequence: TGTGCCAGCAGCTTTGCTGTCTGGGACAGGGGTAGGGAGCAGTACTTC.

This chain links TRBV7-9 with TRBJ2-3, with unresolved D. CDR3 length: 16 amino acids. CDR1 is SEHNR and CDR2 is FQNEAQ in the germline V gene (reference sequence). Trimming pared 4 bases from V and 2 bases from J, leaving 16 bases between. DNA of the CDR3: TGTGCCAGCAGCTCGTTGCGAGTTCTAAACACAGATACGCAGTATTTT. Amino acid sequence: CASSSLRVLNTDTQYF.

This chain connects TRBV7-3 to TRBJ2-6, with a possible D match to TRBD2 (6 bases). This CDR3 is 19 amino acids long. Germline CDR1 SGHTA, CDR2 FQGTGA. The V end was cut by 5 bases, the J end by 0 bases, with 20 bases between. CDR3 loop: CASSPYLGSGHSGANVLTF. DNA for the CDR3: TGTGCCAGCAGCCCCTACCTGGGTAGCGGCCACTCTGGGGCCAACGTCCTGACTTTC.

The CDR3 coding sequence is TGTGCCAGCAGCTGGATAGGGACAGGGACCTACGAGCAGTACTTC. It codes for CASSWIGTGTYEQYF. The chain employs TRBV7-6 and TRBJ2-7, with 9 bases lining up with TRBD1. V gave up 4 bases and J gave up 2 bases; unmatched junction bases: 6. This CDR3 comprises 15 residues. The germline CDR1 and CDR2 sequences are SGHVS and FNYEAQ.

The DNA for the CDR3 is TGTGCCAGCAAGGAGAGACGGGACAATCAGCCCCAGCATTTT. Translation: CASKERRDNQPQHF. This chain links TRBV2 with TRBJ1-5; D is ambiguous. Germline V gene sequence: CDR1 SNHLY, CDR2 FYNNEI. V lost 7 bases and J lost 3, with 13 bases in between. The CDR3 totals 14 residues.

V and J are TRBV18 and TRBJ2-7; D gene uncertain. There are 15 residues in the CDR3. In germline, CDR1 is KGHSH, CDR2 LQKENI. Trimming cost V 3 bases and J 3 bases, with 15 bases left between them. CDR3 DNA sequence: TGTGCCAGCTCACCGGGAAGGACCCGCCTCTACGAGCAGTACTTC. Encoded protein: CASSPGRTRLYEQYF.

To note about this clone: The same CDR3 arises from other DNA sequences in this sample as well. The chain combines TRBV28 with TRBJ2-1, with D possibly TRBD2 on 5 matching bases. V shed 6 bases and J shed 7 bases, with 10 bases lying between them. The germline V gene has CDR1 MDHEN and CDR2 SYDVKM. This CDR3 has 12 residues. The CDR3 bases are TGTGCCAGCAGCCCCCCGGGGAATGAGCAGTTCTTC. It is translated as CASSPPGNEQFF.

This clone has only one observation. One junction end does not reproduce the germline sequence, and a read error may be involved. V is TRBV7-2 and J is TRBJ2-7; perhaps TRBD2 as D (5 bases). The CDR3 has 15 residues. Looked up from germline, CDR1 is SGHTA and CDR2 is FQGNSA. CDR3 in DNA: TGTGCCAGCAACTTAGCCCGGGGAAGCTCCTACGAGCAGTACTTC. It codes for CASNLARGSSYEQYF.

The chain uses TRBV27 and TRBJ1-1; a weak D match, TRBD1 (5 bases). The CDR3 loop spans 13 amino acids. V was pared by 3 bases and J by 4 bases, with 9 bases between. Germline CDR1 MNHEY, CDR2 SMNVEV (reference sequence). The CDR3 sequence: CASSFGTSTEAFF. In DNA form, the CDR3 reads TGTGCCAGCAGTTTCGGGACGAGCACTGAAGCTTTCTTT.

The genes are TRBV28 and TRBJ2-1, with a possible D match to TRBD2 (6 bases). Trimming stripped 5 bases from V and 5 bases from J, with 16 bases between. Germline lookup yields CDR1 MDHEN and CDR2 SYDVKM. The CDR3 runs 15 residues. In DNA form, the CDR3 reads TGTGCCAGCAGTGGGGTCCGGGACTGGGACAATGAGCAGTTCTTC. Protein product: CASSGVRDWDNEQFF.

This clone was seen a few times. The genes are TRBV7-3 and TRBJ2-1, with unresolved D. This CDR3 has 12 amino acids. Deletions cut 5 bases from V and 3 bases from J, with 5 bases between. Germline V CDR1 and CDR2: SGHTA, FQGTGA. This chain's CDR3 is CASSRDYNEQFF. The DNA for the CDR3 is TGTGCCAGCAGCAGAGACTACAATGAGCAGTTCTTC.